These 19 T cell receptor beta chains were sequenced from one sample in a study of preoperative IRX-2 immunotherapy in early breast cancer. The sample's treatment: preoperative locoregional IRX-2 cytokine immunotherapy. TCRdb's copy holds only in-frame clones and misses some; the assay was immunoSEQ multiplex PCR. The table includes roughly 5,300 clones, approximately 70% detected once. The sequencing used tumor tissue, collected before IRX-2 immunotherapy. These receptors all stem from a human donor with breast cancer.

The chain has TRBV7-4 and TRBJ1-1; D remains ambiguous. The V end lost 4 bases, the J end lost 6 bases, and 12 bases lay between the germline ends. The germline V gene encodes CDR1 SGHVT and CDR2 SQSDAQ. The CDR3 totals 13 residues. CDR3: CASSSTYGAEAFF. The CDR3 region has the DNA TGTGCCAGCAGCTCGACGTATGGCGCTGAAGCTTTCTTT.

The count of this clone is one. The chain employs TRBV22-1 and TRBJ1-5; the listed D gene, TRBD1, was not tested against the DNA. TRBV22-1 is a pseudogene. CDR3 size: 13 residues. In DNA, the CDR3 is TGTGCCACTCAGTACAGGGGAAATCAGCCCCAGCATTTT. Amino acids: CATQYRGNQPQHF.

The V call is TRBV19, the J call TRBJ1-2; 7 nucleotides agree with TRBD1. Germline CDR1 is LNHDA and CDR2 is SQIVND (reference sequence). J gave up 2 bases and V 7 bases, and 4 bases lay outside the gene matches. This CDR3 has 13 residues. CDR3 coding DNA: TGTGCCAGTACGGGACAGACCAACTATGGCTACACCTTC. Its protein is CASTGQTNYGYTF. Full variable domain (outside the CDR3, taken from reference TRBV19 and TRBJ1-2): DGGITQSPKYLFRKEGQNVTLSCEQNLNHDAMYWYRQDPGQGLRLIYYSQIVNDFQKGDIAEGYSVSREKKESFPLTVTSAQKNPTAFYLCASTGQTNYGYTFGSGTRLTVV.

This clone turned up a few times. The CDR3 sequence: CASSPEQSGELFF. CDR3 in DNA: TGCGCCAGCAGCCCAGAACAATCCGGGGAGCTGTTTTTT. The V and J genes are TRBV1 and TRBJ2-2; no check of the table's D call, TRBD1, against the DNA was made. TRBV1 is termed a pseudogene. The CDR3 covers 13 residues.

V gene TRBV23-1 combines with J gene TRBJ1-2; D gene uncertain. TRBV23-1 belongs to the ORF category, with a function that is uncertain. The CDR3 consists of 17 residues. The germline V and J ends were trimmed by 6 bases and 1 base, with 21 bases remaining between them. The CDR3 DNA is TGCGCCAGCAGCTTGGCGTCTAGGTTAGTGCGTAACTATGGCTACACCTTC. It yields the protein CASSLASRLVRNYGYTF.

V usage is TRBV18 and J usage is TRBJ2-7; no reliable D call. V was shortened by 7 bases and J by 6 bases, with 13 bases between the two germline ends. CDR3 size: 12 residues. CDR1 is KGHSH, CDR2 LQKENI, per germline. CDR3 residues: CASCGVPGEQYF. The CDR3 bases are TGTGCCAGCTGCGGAGTACCGGGCGAGCAGTACTTC. The complete variable domain, with remaining parts taken from reference TRBV18 and TRBJ2-7, reads NAGVMQNPRHLVRRRGQEARLRCSPMKGHSHVYWYRQLPEEGLKFMVYLQKENIIDESGMPKERFSAEFPKEGPSILRIQQVVRGDSAAYFCASCGVPGEQYFGPGTRLTVT.

The chain couples TRBV5-1 to TRBJ1-4, with a weak D call TRBD1 (6 bases). This CDR3 has 16 residues. Deletions cut 5 bases from V and 4 bases from J, with 18 bases between. Germline V gene lookup returns CDR1 SGHRS and CDR2 YFSETQ. CDR3: CASSSGRGNLNEKLFF. CDR3 coding DNA: TGCGCCAGCAGTAGTGGCAGGGGTAACCTTAATGAAAAACTGTTTTTT.

The V and J genes are TRBV6-8 and TRBJ2-3; 9 positions agree with TRBD2. The V gene's germline CDR1 is MNHGY and CDR2 SAAAGT. Unmatched junction bases numbered 6, after V lost 8 bases and J lost 0 bases. The CDR3 contains 15 residues. CDR3 sequence: CASLSGRASTDTQYF. CDR3 DNA sequence: TGTGCCAGCCTTAGCGGGAGAGCTAGCACAGATACGCAGTATTTT.

J is TRBJ1-5 and V is TRBV6-8; D might be TRBD1 (5 bases). Germline CDR1 is MNHGY and CDR2 is SAAAGT. CDR3 length equals 14 residues. Trimming left V 5 bases short and J 3 bases short, with 11 bases between. CDR3: CASSEGWNNQPQHF. CDR3 DNA: TGTGCCAGCAGTGAGGGGTGGAACAATCAGCCCCAGCATTTT.

CDR3 nucleotide sequence: TGTGCCAGCAGTTACTCCAAAGTTGGAAACACCATATATTTT. This gives the protein CASSYSKVGNTIYF. The J gene is TRBJ1-3, the V gene TRBV6-8; no definite D call. V was trimmed by 0 bases and J by 3 bases, leaving 6 bases between them. Germline loops: CDR1 MNHGY, CDR2 SAAAGT. The CDR3 consists of 14 residues.

The chain uses TRBV1 and TRBJ1-4; the DNA was not used to check the table's D call, TRBD1. TRBV1 is a pseudogene segment. The CDR3 is made up of 15 amino acids. CDR3 coding DNA: TGCGCCAGCAGCCAAGGGGACAGGGGAAACGAAAAACTGTTTTTT. This codes for CASSQGDRGNEKLFF.

The table lists this clone with a count of one. The rearrangement uses TRBV7-7 and TRBJ2-1; 12 bases match TRBD2. Unmatched junction bases numbered 12, after V lost 2 bases and J lost 7 bases. CDR1 is SSHAT and CDR2 is FNYEAQ in the germline V gene (reference sequence). The CDR3 is 18 residues long. The CDR3 loop is CASSLLGLAGGPRNEQFF. The CDR3 DNA reads as TGTGCCAGCAGCTTACTGGGTCTAGCGGGAGGGCCGAGAAATGAGCAGTTCTTC.

The CDR3 bases are TGTGCCAGCAGCTTAACGGCGCCAGCGGAGATACAAGGAACAGATACGCAGTATTTT. Amino acids: CASSLTAPAEIQGTDTQYF. This chain uses TRBV7-7 with TRBJ2-3, with D maybe TRBD2 (5 bases). Trimming shortened V by 2 bases and J by 3 bases, and 24 bases separated the two germline ends. This CDR3 region has 19 residues. Germline lookup yields CDR1 SSHAT and CDR2 FNYEAQ (reference sequence).

This clone was detected a few times. The junction departs from the called germline gene at one end, perhaps through a read error. This chain joins TRBV12-5 and TRBJ2-1, with TRBD2 matching over 7 bases. CDR3 length equals 16 residues. From germline, CDR1 is LGHNT and CDR2 FRNRAP. The CDR3 region has the DNA TGTGCTAGTGGTTTGGCGAGCGGGATCTCCCACAATGAGCAGTTCTTC. This gives the protein CASGLASGISHNEQFF.

This clone occurred once. The chain couples TRBV25-1 to TRBJ1-5; D may be TRBD1 (5 bases). Germline values: CDR1 MGHDK, CDR2 SYGVNS. The CDR3 totals 14 residues. Trimming removed 2 bases at V and 8 bases at J, with 13 bases between. Here the CDR3 DNA reads TGTGCCAGCAGTGAAGGGGGGGAATTTGAGCCCCAGCATTTT. This sequence encodes CASSEGGEFEPQHF.

V usage is TRBV15 and J usage is TRBJ1-5; 7 bases fit TRBD1. In germline, CDR1 is LNHNV, CDR2 YYDKDF (reference sequence). The V gene end was trimmed by 0 bases and the J gene end by 4 bases; junction bases not matched to a gene: 9. The CDR3 length is 17 residues. The CDR3 DNA follows: TGTGCCACCAGCAGAGATCTGGCCACAGGGGTGAATCAGCCCCAGCATTTT. Amino acids: CATSRDLATGVNQPQHF.

V usage is TRBV23-1 and J usage is TRBJ2-2; 8 bases line up with TRBD1. TRBV23-1 is an ORF, and what it does is uncertain. CDR3 size: 18 residues. J was trimmed by 0 bases and V by 6 bases; bases with no gene match: 12. CDR3 bases: TGCGCCAGCAGCCAGAAAACCCTGGACAGGGCGAACACCGGGGAGCTGTTTTTT. Its protein is CASSQKTLDRANTGELFF.

This chain connects TRBV19 to TRBJ2-3; D is uncertain. V lost 4 bases to trimming and J lost 3 bases, with 11 bases between them. The CDR3 is 14 residues long. Germline V CDR1 and CDR2: LNHDA, SQIVND (reference sequence). DNA of the CDR3: TGTGCCAGTAGTAAACCACAGTTGACAGATACGCAGTATTTT. Amino acid sequence: CASSKPQLTDTQYF.

The chain joins TRBV28 to TRBJ1-1; a weak D match, TRBD1 (6 bases). Trimming took 3 bases from V and 1 from J, leaving 12 bases between them. This CDR3 contains 15 residues. Per the germline V gene, CDR1 is MDHEN and CDR2 is SYDVKM. The CDR3 nucleotides read TGTGCCAGCAGTTTGCCCGGACAGCGGAACACTGAAGCTTTCTTT. Its translation: CASSLPGQRNTEAFF.